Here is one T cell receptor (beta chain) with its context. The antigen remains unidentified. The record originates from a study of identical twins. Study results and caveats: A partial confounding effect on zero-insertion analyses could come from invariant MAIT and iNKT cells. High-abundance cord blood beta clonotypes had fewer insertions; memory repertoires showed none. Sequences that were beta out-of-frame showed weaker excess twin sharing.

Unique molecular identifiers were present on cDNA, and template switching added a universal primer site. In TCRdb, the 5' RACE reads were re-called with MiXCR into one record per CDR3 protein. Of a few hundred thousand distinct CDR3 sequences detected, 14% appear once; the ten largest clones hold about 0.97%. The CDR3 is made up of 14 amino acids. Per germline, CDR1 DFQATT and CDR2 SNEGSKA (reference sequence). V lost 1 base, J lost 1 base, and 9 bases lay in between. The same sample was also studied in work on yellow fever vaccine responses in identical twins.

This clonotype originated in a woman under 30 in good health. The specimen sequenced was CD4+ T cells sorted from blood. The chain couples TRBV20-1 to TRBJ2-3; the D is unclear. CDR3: CSARAPHGTDTQYF. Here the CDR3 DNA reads TGCAGTGCTAGAGCCCCCCACGGCACAGATACGCAGTATTTT.